Shown below are 18 T cell receptor beta chains from a single sample sequenced in a study of Graves' ophthalmopathy and Graves' hyperthyroidism. As the template, RNA transcripts were used to amplify TCR beta CDR3 regions. Amplification began with first-round RT-PCR using HTBI primers, then second-round multiplex PCR was performed. TCRdb independently ran MiXCR on the multiplex PCR reads; one entry per CDR3 protein. The table shows roughly 700,000 distinct CDR3 sequences, with approximately 40% occurring only once. Sequenced sample: peripheral blood. These receptors were obtained from an adult man with Graves' ophthalmopathy.

The gene calls are TRBV14 and TRBJ1-3; D is ambiguous. V was shortened by 6 bases and J by 0 bases, with 9 bases between the two germline ends. The CDR3 length is 14 residues. Per the germline V gene, CDR1 is SGHDN and CDR2 is FVKESK. In DNA, the CDR3 is TGTGCCAGCAGTACCGGGCACTCTGGAAACACCATATATTTT. Protein: CASSTGHSGNTIYF.

A few counts support this clonotype. The rearrangement links TRBV20-1 to TRBJ1-4; maybe TRBD1 (5 bases). Germline-derived CDR1 and CDR2 are DFQATT and SNEGSKA (reference sequence). The CDR3 has 13 amino acids. The V end lost 6 bases, the J end lost 6 bases, and 14 bases lay between the germline ends. CDR3 sequence: CSAPQRGYEKLFF. In DNA form, the CDR3 reads TGCAGTGCCCCCCAGAGGGGCTATGAAAAACTGTTTTTT.

This rearrangement joins TRBV7-3 to TRBJ2-6; no clear D gene. This CDR3 has 18 amino acids. CDR1 SGHTA and CDR2 FQGTGA come from the germline V gene. V was shortened by 2 bases and J by 0 bases, with 14 bases between the two germline ends. CDR3 residues: CASSLVADTNSGANVLTF. Written as DNA, the CDR3 is TGTGCCAGCAGCTTAGTGGCGGATACTAACTCTGGGGCCAACGTCCTGACTTTC.

Here the CDR3 DNA reads TGTGCCAGCAGCTACGTAGCCGGGGAGCTGTTTTTT. Its translation is CASSYVAGELFF. This sequence joins TRBV7-9 and TRBJ2-2; D is unclear. Germline V gives CDR1 SEHNR, CDR2 FQNEAQ (reference sequence). Trimming pared 4 bases from V and 6 bases from J, leaving 6 bases between. This CDR3 has 12 residues.

The table lists this clonotype with many counts. The chain uses TRBV5-1 and TRBJ2-5; TRBD2 agrees at 7 bases. This CDR3 is built from 16 residues. The junction had 10 bases not matched to a gene; V was cut back by 4 bases and J by 1 base. Germline V lookup: CDR1 SGHRS, CDR2 YFSETQ. The CDR3 DNA sequence: TGCGCCAGCAGCGAACGGACTAGAAACACCCAAGAGACCCAGTACTTC. Translation gives CASSERTRNTQETQYF.

This clonotype appeared a few times. This sequence joins TRBV7-9 and TRBJ2-7; D is possibly TRBD2 (5 bases). V lost 0 bases, J lost 3 bases, and 12 bases lay in between. The CDR3 consists of 15 residues. From germline, CDR1 is SEHNR and CDR2 FQNEAQ (reference sequence). The CDR3 here is CASSLAEARVYEQYF. DNA of the CDR3: TGTGCCAGCAGCTTAGCGGAGGCGAGGGTCTACGAGCAGTACTTC.

This clonotype was picked up many times. The rearrangement joins TRBV7-6 to TRBJ2-2; 9 nucleotides align to TRBD1. CDR1 SGHVS and CDR2 FNYEAQ come from the germline V gene. This CDR3 is built from 16 residues. V was clipped by 6 bases and J by 4 bases; unmatched bases: 9. The CDR3 protein is CASRIGTGTSTGELFF. DNA of the CDR3: TGTGCCAGCAGGATCGGGACAGGGACCAGCACCGGGGAGCTGTTTTTT.

This clonotype was picked up one time. CDR3 DNA: TGCAGTGCTAGAGGTTATACGCGGGGTGGTACTGAAGCTTTCTTT. Its translation is CSARGYTRGGTEAFF. This rearrangement joins TRBV20-1 to TRBJ1-1; no definite D call. V was cut by 1 base and J by 5 bases, with 17 bases left in between. Germline V gene data show CDR1 as DFQATT and CDR2 as SNEGSKA (reference sequence). CDR3 length equals 15 residues.

This clonotype was picked up many times. This chain connects TRBV11-2 to TRBJ2-7, with D unresolved. V lost 4 bases to trimming and J lost 2 bases, with 9 bases between them. The CDR3 totals 13 residues. Looked up from germline, CDR1 is SGHAT and CDR2 is FQNNGV. The CDR3 is CASSSSRPYEQYF. CDR3 coding DNA: TGTGCCAGCAGCTCCTCACGACCCTACGAGCAGTACTTC.

Notes on this clonotype: One end of the junction does not line up with germline, which may come from a read error. The chain couples TRBV29-1 to TRBJ1-4; possible D gene TRBD1, 6 bases. This CDR3 spans 13 amino acids. Germline V gene sequence: CDR1 SQVTM, CDR2 ANQGSEA. CDR3 residues: CSVESRGGRKTVF. CDR3 nucleotides: TGCAGCGTTGAGAGCAGGGGCGGAAGAAAAACTGTTTTT.

This clonotype was recorded a few times. This chain connects TRBV6-1 to TRBJ1-5, with D uncertain. Germline V CDR1 and CDR2: MNHNS, SASEGT. The CDR3 length is 14 residues. V was trimmed by 5 bases and J by 0 bases, leaving 8 bases between them. This CDR3 is CASSPEYSNQPQHF. Here the CDR3 DNA reads TGTGCCAGCAGTCCAGAGTATAGCAATCAGCCCCAGCATTTT.

The chain links TRBV7-8 to TRBJ1-5, with 8 bases identical to TRBD1. Germline CDR1 and CDR2: SGHVS and FQNEAQ. The V and J ends lost 2 bases and 7 bases, in that order; junction bases with no gene match: 7. The CDR3 extends over 15 amino acids. Here the CDR3 DNA reads TGTGCCAGCAGCTTACACACAGGGGGTCGACAGCCCCAGCATTTT. This codes for CASSLHTGGRQPQHF.

This clonotype was recorded once. The chain uses TRBV15 and TRBJ1-5; D might be TRBD1 (5 bases). This CDR3 is 13 amino acids long. The V end lost 3 bases, the J end lost 4 bases, and 7 bases lay between the germline ends. CDR1 is LNHNV, CDR2 YYDKDF, per germline (reference sequence). The CDR3 DNA reads as TGTGCCACCAGCAGCTCAGGGAATCAGCCCCAGCATTTT. Its translation: CATSSSGNQPQHF.

This clonotype was found a few times. V is TRBV9 and J is TRBJ2-7; no firm D call. V lost 0 bases and J 3 bases, leaving 7 bases between the germline ends. CDR1 is SGDLS and CDR2 is YYNGEE in the germline V gene. This CDR3 contains 13 residues. The CDR3 DNA is TGTGCCAGCAGCGTAGCTCTGAGCTACGAGCAGTACTTC. Amino acid sequence: CASSVALSYEQYF.

V is TRBV7-2 and J is TRBJ1-3; D gene ambiguous. CDR3 size: 17 residues. CDR1 and CDR2 from the germline V gene are SGHTA and FQGNSA. The germline V and J ends were trimmed by 0 bases and 0 bases, with 12 bases remaining between them. The CDR3 region is CASSLASQAYSGNTIYF. As DNA, the CDR3 is TGTGCCAGCAGCTTAGCCTCTCAGGCCTACTCTGGAAACACCATATATTTT.

The genes are TRBV9 and TRBJ1-1; perhaps TRBD1 as D (5 bases). Trimming removed 7 bases from V and 4 bases from J, with 14 bases in between. This CDR3 has 13 residues. Germline lookup yields CDR1 SGDLS and CDR2 YYNGEE. In DNA, the CDR3 is TGTGCCAGCGGGGGGGGTTTGGGCACTGAAGCTTTCTTT. This translates into CASGGGLGTEAFF.

The table lists this clonotype with many counts. This rearrangement joins TRBV29-1 to TRBJ1-2; D call uncertain. Trimming took off 6 bases at V and 7 bases at J, with 15 bases between the two ends. This CDR3 has 12 amino acids. Germline-derived CDR1 and CDR2 are SQVTM and ANQGSEA. The CDR3 region has the DNA TGCAGCGTGGAATCCAGTTCTGGTGGCTACACCTTC. As protein: CSVESSSGGYTF.

This clonotype has only a few counts. The V call is TRBV4-3, the J call TRBJ1-1; unclear D gene. The CDR3 totals 13 residues. Germline values: CDR1 LGHNA, CDR2 YSLEER. V was pared by 3 bases and J by 3 bases, with 8 bases between. CDR3 amino acids: CASSHEDDTEAFF. In nucleotides, the CDR3 is TGCGCCAGCAGCCACGAAGATGACACTGAAGCTTTCTTT.